Listed below are T cell receptor beta chains from one sample, sequenced in a study of shared clonotypes between healthy human individuals. Assay: immunoSEQ multiplex PCR; the TCRdb copy retains only in-frame clones and omits some. The profile covers around 2.5 million clones, with 93% appearing a single time and around 0.37% taken by the ten largest. Sequences were obtained from naive CD4+ T cells from PBMCs. The source of these receptors is a young man in good health. Some clones in this sample may be carry-over from other donors' samples. Both conserved end residues are trimmed from each CDR3. Fields, in order: J gene, V gene, CDR3 length, CDR3 protein.

>TRBJ2-1|TRBV7-3|13
ASSLGTSGSIEQF
>TRBJ2-7|TRBV19|12
ASTASASGDEQY
>TRBJ2-7|TRBV10-3|13
AISEPPDGGYEQY
>TRBJ1-2|TRBV9|13
ASSVGGRANYGYT
>TRBJ2-3|TRBV5-1|12
ASSFDPGTDTQY
>TRBJ1-2|TRBV2|11
ASTPGQYYGYT
>TRBJ2-2|TRBV29-1|10
SVRGRTGELF
>TRBJ1-1|TRBV2|12
ASSERGRGTEAF
>TRBJ2-1|TRBV6-1|13
ASSEFGGAYNEQF
>TRBJ1-4|TRBV28|13
ASSFSGALDEKLF
>TRBJ1-2|TRBV7-9|13
ASSLGDTGGYGYT
>TRBJ1-2|TRBV19|14
ASSIGPMTGAYGYT
>TRBJ1-5|TRBV6-5|12
ASSLGGHDQPQH
>TRBJ2-5|TRBV4-3|13
ASSQEGDRVETQY
>.|TRBV7-6|15
ASSPRGRGTPSYEQY
>TRBJ2-7|TRBV5-1|12
ASSLGQGGYEQY